The rows below give T cell receptor beta chains drawn from one sample of a study of shared clonotypes between healthy human individuals. Using immunoSEQ multiplex PCR, the repertoire was profiled, and TCRdb retains in-frame clones only, with some absent. The repertoire holds hundreds of thousands of clones, with 70% to 80% as singletons. Sequencing used PBMCs. These receptors came from a woman aged 40 to 50 in good health. Some clones in this sample may be carry-over from other donors' samples. CDR3s include the opening cysteine and the closing phenylalanine or tryptophan. D genes are given only for firm matches.

J gene: TRBJ2-7; D gene: -; V gene: TRBV6-1; CDR3 protein: CASRPTGPSYEQYF
J gene: TRBJ1-2; D gene: TRBD1; V gene: TRBV5-6; CDR3 protein: CASSPGTGANYGYTF
J gene: TRBJ2-7; D gene: -; V gene: TRBV6-5; CDR3 protein: CASSYTLGDEQYF
J gene: TRBJ1-4; D gene: -; V gene: TRBV6-6; CDR3 protein: CASSYSALTGEKLFF
J gene: TRBJ2-1; D gene: -; V gene: TRBV5-4; CDR3 protein: CASRKLDNEQFF
J gene: TRBJ2-3; D gene: -; V gene: TRBV12-5; CDR3 protein: CASGPAGLGTDTQYF
J gene: TRBJ2-2; D gene: -; V gene: TRBV19; CDR3 protein: CASSTQSGAGELFF
J gene: TRBJ2-1; D gene: -; V gene: TRBV5-1; CDR3 protein: CASSSLTGSDGEQFF
J gene: TRBJ1-2; D gene: -; V gene: TRBV15; CDR3 protein: CATSGGSNYGYTF
J gene: TRBJ2-1; D gene: TRBD2; V gene: TRBV2; CDR3 protein: CASRPELAGVGNEQFF
J gene: TRBJ2-7; D gene: -; V gene: TRBV10-3; CDR3 protein: CAISDKQGVYEQYF
J gene: TRBJ1-5; D gene: -; V gene: TRBV11-1; CDR3 protein: CASSSNLDQPQHF
J gene: TRBJ1-1; D gene: -; V gene: TRBV11-2; CDR3 protein: CASSLSQGNTEAFF
J gene: TRBJ2-1; D gene: -; V gene: TRBV5-8; CDR3 protein: CASSVTDYNEQFF
J gene: TRBJ2-7; D gene: TRBD2; V gene: TRBV11-2; CDR3 protein: CASSSTAGREQYF
J gene: TRBJ2-2; D gene: -; V gene: TRBV4-2; CDR3 protein: CASSQDPRRGLNTGELFF